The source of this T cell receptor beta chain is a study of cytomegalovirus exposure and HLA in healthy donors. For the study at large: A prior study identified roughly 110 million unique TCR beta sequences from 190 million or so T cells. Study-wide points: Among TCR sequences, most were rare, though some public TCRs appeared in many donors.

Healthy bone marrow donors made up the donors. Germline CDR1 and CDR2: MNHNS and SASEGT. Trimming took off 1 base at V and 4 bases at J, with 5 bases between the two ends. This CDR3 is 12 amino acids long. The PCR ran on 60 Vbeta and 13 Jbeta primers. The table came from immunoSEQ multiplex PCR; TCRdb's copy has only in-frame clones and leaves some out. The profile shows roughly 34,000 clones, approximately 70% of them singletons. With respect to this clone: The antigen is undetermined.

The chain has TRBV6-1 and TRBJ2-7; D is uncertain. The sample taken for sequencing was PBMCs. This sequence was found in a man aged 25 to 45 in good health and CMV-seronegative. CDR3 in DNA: TGTGCCAGCAGTGAAGTTCGGTACGAGCAGTACTTC. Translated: CASSEVRYEQYF.